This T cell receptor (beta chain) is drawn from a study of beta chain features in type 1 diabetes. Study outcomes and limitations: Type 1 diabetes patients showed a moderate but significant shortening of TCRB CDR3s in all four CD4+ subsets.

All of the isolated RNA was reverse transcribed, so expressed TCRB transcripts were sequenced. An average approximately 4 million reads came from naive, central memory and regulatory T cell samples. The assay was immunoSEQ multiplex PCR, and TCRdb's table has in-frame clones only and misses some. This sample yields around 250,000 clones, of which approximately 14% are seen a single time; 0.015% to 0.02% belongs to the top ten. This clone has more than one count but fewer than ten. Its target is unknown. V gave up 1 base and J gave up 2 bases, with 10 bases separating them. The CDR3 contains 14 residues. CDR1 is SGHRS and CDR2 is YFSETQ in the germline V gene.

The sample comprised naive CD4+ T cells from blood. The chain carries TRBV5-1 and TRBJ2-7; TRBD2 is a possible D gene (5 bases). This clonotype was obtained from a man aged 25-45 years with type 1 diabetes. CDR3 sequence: CASSLKAGPYEQYF. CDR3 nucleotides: TGCGCCAGCAGCTTGAAGGCGGGTCCCTACGAGCAGTACTTC.